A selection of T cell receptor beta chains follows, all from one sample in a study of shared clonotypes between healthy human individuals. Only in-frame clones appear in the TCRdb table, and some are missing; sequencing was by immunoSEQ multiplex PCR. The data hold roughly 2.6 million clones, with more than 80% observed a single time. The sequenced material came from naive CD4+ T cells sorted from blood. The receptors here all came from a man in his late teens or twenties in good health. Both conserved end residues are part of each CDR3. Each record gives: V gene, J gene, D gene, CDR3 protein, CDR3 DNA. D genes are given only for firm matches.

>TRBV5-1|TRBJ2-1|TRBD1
CASSLRRTGLKDSYNEQFF
TGCGCCAGCAGCCTACGGCGGACAGGGTTAAAGGACTCCTACAATGAGCAGTTCTTC
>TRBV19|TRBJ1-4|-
CASRPKGIANEKLFF
TGTGCCAGTAGACCGAAGGGGATAGCTAATGAAAAACTGTTTTTT
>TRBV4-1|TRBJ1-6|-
CASSQGSYNSPLHF
TGCGCCAGCAGCCAGGGCTCCTATAATTCACCCCTCCACTTT
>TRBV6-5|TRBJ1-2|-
CASSTGIYGYTF
TGTGCCAGCAGTACGGGGATCTATGGCTACACCTTC
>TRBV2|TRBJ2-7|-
CASTPLAPSSYEQYF
TGTGCCAGCACCCCACTCGCCCCCAGCTCCTACGAGCAGTACTTC
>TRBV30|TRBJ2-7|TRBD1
CAWSPRTGGEQYF
TGTGCCTGGAGCCCCAGGACAGGCGGCGAGCAGTACTTC
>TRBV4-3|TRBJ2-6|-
CASSPDRVSSGANVLTF
TGCGCCAGCAGCCCGGATAGGGTTTCCTCTGGGGCCAACGTCCTGACTTTC
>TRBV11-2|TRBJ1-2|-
CASSLGRREDYGYTF
TGTGCCAGCAGCTTAGGTCGCAGGGAGGACTATGGCTACACCTTC
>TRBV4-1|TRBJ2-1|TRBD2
CASSQLGTSGWVF
TGCGCCAGCAGCCAACTCGGGACTAGCGGGTGGGTCTTC
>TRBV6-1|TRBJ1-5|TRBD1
CASSDLILDRGLQPQHF
TGTGCCAGCAGTGACCTGATACTAGACAGGGGGCTTCAGCCCCAGCATTTT
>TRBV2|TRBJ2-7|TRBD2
CASSEIAGGPSEQYF
TGTGCCAGCAGTGAAATTGCGGGGGGGCCCTCCGAGCAGTACTTC
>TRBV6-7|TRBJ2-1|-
CASSYLGEDFDEQFF
TGTGCCAGCAGTTACTTGGGGGAGGATTTCGATGAGCAGTTCTTC
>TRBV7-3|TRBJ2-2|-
CASSWSRDDTGELFF
TGTGCCAGCAGCTGGTCCCGTGATGACACCGGGGAGCTGTTTTTT
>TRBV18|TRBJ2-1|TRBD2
CASSPPGGLEQFF
TGTGCCAGCTCACCACCGGGGGGGTTAGAGCAGTTCTTC
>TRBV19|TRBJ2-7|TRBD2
CASSPGLAVREQYF
TGTGCCAGTAGTCCGGGACTAGCGGTACGAGAGCAGTACTTC
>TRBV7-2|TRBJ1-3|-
CASSLAGAAGGTIYF
TGTGCCAGCAGCTTAGCTGGGGCGGCCGGTGGGACCATATATTTT
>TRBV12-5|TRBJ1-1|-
CASGSRQELNTEAFF
TGTGCTAGTGGTTCTCGACAGGAACTAAACACTGAAGCTTTCTTT